The 5 T cell receptor beta chains below were found in one sample sequenced in a study of shared clonotypes between healthy human individuals (TCRdb year 2020). The library was generated by the immunoSEQ multiplex PCR assay. TCRdb carries this immuneACCESS record with in-frame sequences only. Its versions omit some clonotypes, under half of them owing to an unresolved V gene in the studies checked, with the rest unexplained. This sample is represented by 950,000 to 1,300,000 clones; roughly 80% of them were singletons. Of the sample, 1.4% to 1.5% is held by the ten largest clones. Sequencing input: memory CD4+ T cells sorted from blood. What this sample's cell subset or site label stands for: CD45RA-negative fraction. Source of these receptors: a man aged 18 to 35 in good health.

The chain employs TRBV9 and TRBJ2-3, with D possibly matching TRBD2 (5 bases). The CDR3 runs to 15 residues. The germline V gene has CDR1 SGDLS and CDR2 YYNGEE. V lost 0 bases to trimming and J lost 1 base, with 9 bases between them. CDR3 protein: CASSVVGAGTDTQYF. In DNA form, the CDR3 reads TGTGCCAGCAGCGTAGTGGGAGCCGGCACAGATACGCAGTATTTT.

This clone was observed a few times. The sample holds other DNA sequences that translate to the same CDR3. V and J are TRBV2 and TRBJ1-4; unclear D gene. V was pared by 8 bases and J by 6 bases, with 7 bases between. The CDR3 spans 11 residues. Germline CDR1 is SNHLY and CDR2 is FYNNEI. CDR3 coding DNA: TGTGCCAGCGGTCAGGATGAAAAACTGTTTTTT. Protein product: CASGQDEKLFF.

CDR3 nucleotide sequence: TGTGCCAGCCGACAGACGATGAACACTGAAGCTTTCTTT. Amino acid sequence: CASRQTMNTEAFF. The chain links TRBV11-2 to TRBJ1-1; a possible D gene is TRBD1 (5 bases). Germline CDR1 is SGHAT and CDR2 is FQNNGV. The CDR3 contains 13 residues. Trimming shortened V by 8 bases and J by 0 bases, and 10 bases separated the two germline ends.

A few counts support this clone. This specimen includes other DNA sequences encoding the same CDR3. The rearrangement uses TRBV28 and TRBJ2-2; D might be TRBD2 (5 bases). The CDR3 totals 13 residues. Trimming took off 6 bases at V and 2 bases at J, with 7 bases between the two ends. Germline V gene data show CDR1 as MDHEN and CDR2 as SYDVKM. CDR3 in amino acids: CASREVNTGELFF. CDR3 in DNA: TGTGCCAGCAGGGAGGTCAACACCGGGGAGCTGTTTTTT. Complete variable domain (other parts from reference TRBV28 and TRBJ2-2): DVKVTQSSRYLVKRTGEKVFLECVQDMDHENMFWYRQDPGLGLRLIYFSYDVKMKEKGDIPEGYSVSREKKERFSLILESASTNQTSMYLCASREVNTGELFFGEGSRLTVL.

The chain has TRBV5-1 and TRBJ1-1; D is possibly TRBD1 (6 bases). Germline V gene lookup returns CDR1 SGHRS and CDR2 YFSETQ. V lost 0 bases to trimming and J lost 1 base, with 10 bases between them. The CDR3 loop spans 15 amino acids. CDR3 sequence: CASSLVAGENTEAFF. For the CDR3, the DNA is TGCGCCAGCAGCTTGGTCGCAGGGGAGAACACTGAAGCTTTCTTT.